The text below deals with one T cell receptor beta chain. What it recognizes is unknown. This CDR3 is 11 amino acids long. V lost 3 bases and J lost 4, with 3 bases in between. Germline V CDR1 and CDR2: SGHDN, FVKESK. The data are from a study of T cell clonotyping in hematopoietic cell transplantation. Assay used: immunoSEQ multiplex PCR; TCRdb lists only in-frame clones, some missing. The sample has fewer than 2,000 clones; more than 65% are singletons. General study results and limits: Few recipient clonotypes overlapped donors; over 97% were de novo at given depth. CD4 and CD8 repertoire contributions could not be separated without sorting. Broader posttransplant TCR repertoire diversity was predicted by graft donor and pretransplant recipient Inverse Simpson Index values. Pathologically expanded recipient clonotypes increased progressively from day 30 to day 180 as diversity fell.

Input material: peripheral blood mononuclear cells. This sequence originates from a man aged 25-45 years in good health. Some clones in this sample may be carry-over from other donors' samples. This chain links TRBV14 with TRBJ1-2, with D uncertain. The CDR3 DNA reads as TGTGCCAGCAGCCAGTTCTATGGCTACACCTTC. This translates into CASSQFYGYTF.